This TCR beta chain was profiled in a study of blood T cells in healthy people across ages. Trimming took 7 bases from V and 3 from J, leaving 17 bases between them. The CDR3 totals 15 residues. Per the germline V gene, CDR1 is SGHTA and CDR2 is FQGTGA. A second PCR of roughly 7 to 11 cycles used a sample-barcoded 5' primer and a J-beta primer mix. TCRdb re-analysed the 5' RACE reads in MiXCR, keeping a single row per CDR3 protein. This sample yields 500,000 to 550,000 distinct CDR3 sequences, of which 24% are seen a single time; 8.7% belongs to the top ten. This sample was shared with a second study, whose subject was T cells of mothers and their children. This second study says: All donors were healthy and Caucasian; they were a few mothers and their six children.

This sequence was found in a boy aged 10-17 years in good health. J is TRBJ2-3 and V is TRBV7-3, with TRBD1 as a possible D gene (6 bases). The specimen was blood. For the CDR3, the DNA is TGTGCCAGCACCAAGCAGGGGCAGGGTACAGATACGCAGTATTTT. Translation: CASTKQGQGTDTQYF.